These 26 T cell receptor beta chains were all obtained from the same sample, sequenced in a study of T cells after yellow fever vaccination. TCRdb reanalysed the 5' RACE reads using MiXCR and keeps one entry per CDR3 protein. The sample has 500,000 to 700,000 distinct CDR3 sequences, roughly 19% seen once. The source was PBMCs, collected 15 days after the yellow fever booster vaccination. These TCRs come from a man younger than 40 who received the YFV17D yellow fever vaccine.

The rearrangement links TRBV12-3 or TRBV12-4 to TRBJ1-5; D ambiguous. Trimming stripped 8 bases from V and 1 base from J, with 9 bases between. This CDR3 is 13 amino acids long. Here the CDR3 reads CASSLKSNQPQHF. DNA for the CDR3: TGTGCCAGCTCACTCAAGAGCAATCAGCCCCAGCATTTT.

The V and J genes are TRBV7-6 and TRBJ2-7, with D unresolved. V lost 1 base, J lost 7 bases, and 11 bases lay in between. The CDR3 loop spans 13 amino acids. Germline V gene lookup returns CDR1 SGHVS and CDR2 FNYEAQ. CDR3 nucleotides: TGTGCCAGCAGCTTAGTTCAAACGGAGGAGCAGTACTTC. It codes for CASSLVQTEEQYF.

V usage is TRBV6-1 and J usage is TRBJ2-1, with 9 bases that match TRBD2. The CDR3 is 18 residues long. Germline CDR1 reads MNHNS; CDR2 reads SASEGT. Trimming cost V 5 bases and J 4 bases; bases outside gene matches: 15. The CDR3 protein is CASSQYGVGTSRYNEQFF. As DNA, the CDR3 is TGTGCCAGCAGTCAATATGGCGTCGGGACTAGCAGATACAATGAGCAGTTCTTC.

This rearrangement joins TRBV20-1 to TRBJ2-7; D possibly corresponds to TRBD1 (5 bases). Germline CDR1 and CDR2: DFQATT and SNEGSKA (reference sequence). Trimming took off 3 bases at V and 3 bases at J, with 15 bases between the two ends. The CDR3 has 14 amino acids. The CDR3 here is CSARIGQVIYEQYF. CDR3 coding DNA: TGCAGTGCTAGGATAGGACAAGTGATCTACGAGCAGTACTTC.

This chain joins TRBV7-2 and TRBJ2-4; 7 bases agree with TRBD1. Trimming removed 1 base from V and 7 bases from J; junction bases left unmatched: 13. The germline CDR1 and CDR2 sequences are SGHTA and FQGNSA. The CDR3 runs 17 residues. The CDR3 is CASSLVRTGWTVNIQYF. CDR3 DNA sequence: TGTGCCAGCAGCTTAGTGAGGACAGGATGGACGGTGAACATTCAGTACTTC.

J is TRBJ1-4 and V is TRBV29-1; TRBD1 agrees at 12 bases. The CDR3 has 15 amino acids. In germline, CDR1 is SQVTM, CDR2 ANQGSEA. V shed 3 bases, J shed 16 bases, and the junction held 15 bases outside the gene matches. CDR3 DNA sequence: TGCAGCGTTGAGTTATCGACGGGTTGGGACAGGGGGCCGTTTTTT. Amino acids: CSVELSTGWDRGPFF.

The gene calls are TRBV25-1 and TRBJ2-3; D not resolved. This CDR3 spans 14 amino acids. Germline loops: CDR1 MGHDK, CDR2 SYGVNS. The ends were cut back, 3 bases at V and 2 bases at J, with 9 bases in the middle. The CDR3 nucleotides read TGTGCCAGCAGTGAGTTTCGGTCCACAGATACGCAGTATTTT. This encodes CASSEFRSTDTQYF.

This clonotype was detected only a few times. This chain uses TRBV28 with TRBJ2-3, with D possibly being TRBD2 (6 bases). The germline V gene encodes CDR1 MDHEN and CDR2 SYDVKM. CDR3 length equals 14 residues. Trimming stripped 7 bases from V and 1 base from J, with 12 bases between. In nucleotides, the CDR3 is TGTGCCAGCACGGGAGCCGAACGCACAGATACGCAGTATTTT. This encodes CASTGAERTDTQYF.

This clonotype has more than one count but fewer than ten. The gene calls are TRBV7-9 and TRBJ2-7; D might be TRBD1 (6 bases). The V and J ends lost 5 bases and 4 bases respectively, with 18 bases between them. The CDR3 extends over 15 amino acids. The V gene's germline CDR1 is SEHNR and CDR2 FQNEAQ (reference sequence). The CDR3 spells CASSPPGRGIYEQYF. For the CDR3, the DNA is TGTGCCAGCAGCCCCCCGGGCAGGGGTATATACGAGCAGTACTTC.

In this sample, this clonotype turned up a few times. The chain joins TRBV5-1 to TRBJ2-3; 8 nucleotides line up with TRBD1. Per germline, CDR1 SGHRS and CDR2 YFSETQ. The J segment lost 2 bases and the V segment lost 4 bases, leaving 3 bases of the junction unmatched. CDR3 size: 14 residues. The CDR3: CASSPGQATDTQYF. The DNA for the CDR3 is TGCGCCAGCAGCCCGGGACAGGCCACAGATACGCAGTATTTT. Full variable domain (rest looked up from reference TRBV5-1 and TRBJ2-3): KAGVTQTPRYLIKTRGQQVTLSCSPISGHRSVSWYQQTPGQGLQFLFEYFSETQRNKGNFPGRFSGRQFSNSRSEMNVSTLELGDSALYLCASSPGQATDTQYFGPGTRLTVL.

This clonotype occurred a few times. This chain uses TRBV15 with TRBJ2-5; maybe TRBD1 (7 bases). V lost 1 base and J 1 base, leaving 16 bases between the germline ends. The CDR3 is made up of 17 amino acids. Germline CDR1 and CDR2: LNHNV and YYDKDF (reference sequence). In nucleotides, the CDR3 is TGTGCCACCAGCAGAGGCAACACAGGGGAGGCCCAAGAGACCCAGTACTTC. It encodes CATSRGNTGEAQETQYF.

This rearrangement joins TRBV19 to TRBJ2-6, with a weak D call TRBD1 (6 bases). The V end lost 5 bases, the J end lost 2 bases, and 13 bases lay between the germline ends. This CDR3 is built from 16 residues. Germline V gene sequence: CDR1 LNHDA, CDR2 SQIVND (reference sequence). This CDR3 is CASSQTGVPGANVLTF. CDR3 DNA sequence: TGTGCCAGTAGTCAGACAGGAGTGCCTGGGGCCAACGTCCTGACTTTC.

This clonotype came up a few times. The chain combines TRBV15 with TRBJ2-1; no definite D call. Germline CDR1 is LNHNV and CDR2 is YYDKDF (reference sequence). Trimming stripped 2 bases from V and 6 bases from J, with 8 bases between. This CDR3 is built from 13 residues. The CDR3 reads CATSRSRINEQFF. The CDR3 DNA follows: TGTGCCACCAGCAGATCCAGAATCAATGAGCAGTTCTTC. The variable domain in full, completed from reference TRBV15 and TRBJ2-1, reads DAMVIQNPRYQVTQFGKPVTLSCSQTLNHNVMYWYQQKSSQAPKLLFHYYDKDFNNEADTPDNFQSRRPNTSFCFLDIRSPGLGDTAMYLCATSRSRINEQFFGPGTRLTVL.

The chain uses TRBV20-1 and TRBJ2-3, with D tentatively TRBD1 (6 bases). This CDR3 is built from 14 residues. V gave up 5 bases and J gave up 0 bases, with 12 bases separating them. Germline V lookup: CDR1 DFQATT, CDR2 SNEGSKA (reference sequence). CDR3 sequence reads: CSARPGASTDTQYF. For the CDR3, the DNA is TGCAGTGCTCGTCCAGGGGCGAGCACAGATACGCAGTATTTT.

V gene TRBV6-5 combines with J gene TRBJ2-5; D not certain. V lost 0 bases and J lost 0, with 5 bases in between. CDR1 and CDR2 (germline): MNHEY, SVGAGI. The CDR3 runs 14 residues. This chain's CDR3 is CASSYSRYQETQYF. The CDR3 DNA reads as TGTGCCAGCAGTTACTCGAGGTACCAAGAGACCCAGTACTTC.

This clonotype has only a few counts. The rearrangement joins TRBV5-5 to TRBJ2-7; D perhaps matches TRBD2 (6 bases). CDR1 SGHKS and CDR2 YYEKEE come from the germline V gene (reference sequence). The CDR3 is 14 residues long. The V and J ends lost 7 bases and 4 bases respectively, with 18 bases between them. The CDR3 sequence: CASFSGVSRYEQYF. CDR3 nucleotides: TGTGCCAGCTTCTCGGGGGTCTCCAGATACGAGCAGTACTTC.

This sequence joins TRBV2 and TRBJ1-1; TRBD1 matches at 7 bases. Trimming removed 5 bases from V and 7 bases from J; junction bases left unmatched: 4. Per germline, CDR1 SNHLY and CDR2 FYNNEI. The CDR3 totals 12 residues. The CDR3 coding sequence is TGTGCCAGCAGTCGACAGGGAAATGAAGCTTTCTTT. This encodes CASSRQGNEAFF.

This clonotype was detected a few times. The chain combines TRBV7-2 with TRBJ1-2, with a weak D call TRBD1 (5 bases). The germline V gene encodes CDR1 SGHTA and CDR2 FQGNSA. The length of the CDR3 is 13 residues. V lost 3 bases to trimming and J lost 7 bases, with 12 bases between them. The CDR3: CASSFQGRGGYTF. CDR3 in DNA: TGTGCCAGCAGCTTTCAGGGACGTGGTGGCTACACCTTC.

This clonotype was detected many times. The genes are TRBV6-1 and TRBJ2-1, with 9 bases fitting TRBD1. The CDR3 totals 15 residues. V was clipped by 6 bases and J by 1 base; unmatched bases: 4. Germline V gene data show CDR1 as MNHNS and CDR2 as SASEGT. The CDR3 bases are TGTGCCAGCAGCCAAGACAGGGGGTCCTACAATGAGCAGTTCTTC. It yields the protein CASSQDRGSYNEQFF.

V usage is TRBV5-1 and J usage is TRBJ2-3, with a possible D match to TRBD2 (6 bases). V dropped 2 bases and J dropped 5 bases, with 21 bases sitting between them. CDR3 length equals 17 residues. CDR1 is SGHRS and CDR2 is YFSETQ in the germline V gene. CDR3 in DNA: TGCGCCAGCAGCTTCAATTCTCGGTCGGGAGTAGGAGATACGCAGTATTTT. It is translated as CASSFNSRSGVGDTQYF.

As to this clonotype: This may be a read error: a much more frequent sequence differs by one nucleotide. The chain couples TRBV30 to TRBJ1-1; D is ambiguous. Germline V gene lookup returns CDR1 GTSNPN and CDR2 SVGIG (reference sequence). CDR3 length equals 13 residues. CDR3 sequence (DNA): TGTGCCTGGAGTCCACAGCTGAACACTGAAGCTTTATTT. Protein: CAWSPQLNTEALF.

This clonotype appeared a few times. The V and J genes are TRBV11-2 and TRBJ2-5; D gene unclear. Germline loops: CDR1 SGHAT, CDR2 FQNNGV. This CDR3 has 14 amino acids. The V end was cut by 1 base, the J end by 5 bases, with 11 bases between. For the CDR3, the DNA is TGTGCCAGCAGCTTAGGTCCTATACGGGAGACCCAGTACTTC. Its translation is CASSLGPIRETQYF.

V and J are TRBV5-1 and TRBJ2-7; possibly TRBD1 for D (6 bases). Germline CDR1 SGHRS, CDR2 YFSETQ. Trimming shortened V by 4 bases and J by 2 bases, and 16 bases separated the two germline ends. The CDR3 consists of 15 residues. The CDR3 bases are TGCGCCAGCAGCGGTCCCGGGACAACCACCTACGAGCAGTACTTC. Protein product: CASSGPGTTTYEQYF. Filled out from reference TRBV5-1 and TRBJ2-7, the complete variable domain reads KAGVTQTPRYLIKTRGQQVTLSCSPISGHRSVSWYQQTPGQGLQFLFEYFSETQRNKGNFPGRFSGRQFSNSRSEMNVSTLELGDSALYLCASSGPGTTTYEQYFGPGTRLTVT.

A few counts support this clonotype. V gene TRBV9 combines with J gene TRBJ2-1; D gene uncertain. Per the germline V gene, CDR1 is SGDLS and CDR2 is YYNGEE. V was trimmed by 3 bases and J by 3 bases, leaving 22 bases between them. This CDR3 comprises 18 residues. The CDR3 loop is CASSANTLPSGYYNEQFF. The CDR3 DNA reads TGTGCCAGCAGCGCAAATACACTCCCCTCCGGTTACTACAATGAGCAGTTCTTC.

This chain connects TRBV7-2 to TRBJ2-2, with D maybe TRBD1 (6 bases). Germline V CDR1 and CDR2: SGHTA, FQGNSA. V was cut by 5 bases and J by 5 bases, with 21 bases left in between. The CDR3 runs 17 residues. The CDR3 reads CASSQSPQGLRTGELFF. The DNA for the CDR3 is TGTGCCAGCAGCCAATCACCCCAGGGGCTCCGTACCGGGGAGCTGTTTTTT.

The chain employs TRBV5-1 and TRBJ1-1, with 7 positions matching TRBD1. J was trimmed by 3 bases and V by 4 bases; bases with no gene match: 3. From germline, CDR1 is SGHRS and CDR2 YFSETQ. CDR3 size: 13 residues. As DNA, the CDR3 is TGCGCCAGCAGCCTGGGACAGTACACTGAAGCTTTCTTT. Translating it yields CASSLGQYTEAFF.